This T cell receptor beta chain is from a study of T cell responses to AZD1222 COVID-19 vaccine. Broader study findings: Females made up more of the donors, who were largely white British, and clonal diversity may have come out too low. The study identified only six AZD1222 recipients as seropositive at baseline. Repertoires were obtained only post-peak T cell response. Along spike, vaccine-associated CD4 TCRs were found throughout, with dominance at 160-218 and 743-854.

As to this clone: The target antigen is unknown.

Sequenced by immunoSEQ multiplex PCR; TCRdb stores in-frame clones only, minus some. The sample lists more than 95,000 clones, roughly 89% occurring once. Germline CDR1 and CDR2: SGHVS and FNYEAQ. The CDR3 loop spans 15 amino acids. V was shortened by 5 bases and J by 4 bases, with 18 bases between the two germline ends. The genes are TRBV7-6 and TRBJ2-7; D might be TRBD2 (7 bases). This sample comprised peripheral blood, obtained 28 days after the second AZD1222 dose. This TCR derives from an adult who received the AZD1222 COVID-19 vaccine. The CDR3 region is CASSPSQGRGYEQYF. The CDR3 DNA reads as TGTGCCAGCAGCCCCAGCCAGGGGAGGGGGTACGAGCAGTACTTC.